This T cell receptor (beta chain) came from a study of shared clonotypes between healthy human individuals. Study overall: Researchers assigned three CD4 naive, three CD4 memory, two CD8 naive and one CD8 memory plate to each donor.

As originally analysed: As immunoSEQ supplied junction-only sequences (without quality scores), filtering differed. The assay was immunoSEQ multiplex PCR, and TCRdb's table has in-frame clones only and misses some. From that table come the V and J calls and clone size; the DNA was used to work out D and trimming. The repertoire holds 2 million to 3 million clones, approximately 93% seen once, with about 0.34% in the top ten. As to this clone: Its antigen is unidentified.

The study's findings and limits: Among donors, the sharing of clonotypes was expected to be influenced by sequencing depth.

Trimming cost V 1 base and J 0 bases, with 9 bases left between them. The germline V gene encodes CDR1 SGHTA and CDR2 FQGTGA. This CDR3 region has 16 residues. Input material: naive CD4+ T cells from PBMCs. Subset given: CD45RA+ positively selected. The sequence derives from a man aged 18 to 30 in good health. Some clones in this sample may be carry-over from other donors' samples. The chain is built from TRBV7-3 and TRBJ2-2; D remains unclear. The CDR3 region is CASSLIHGTNTGELFF. CDR3 coding DNA: TGTGCCAGCAGCTTAATACACGGAACGAACACCGGGGAGCTGTTTTTT.